The 4 T cell receptor beta chains presented below share a single source sample, sequenced in a study of a mutant IDH1 vaccine in newly diagnosed glioma. Described time point: week 35, safety follow-up. Each dose delivered 300 ug of mutant IDH1 20-mer peptide subcutaneously with imiquimod. No antigen has been assigned to these receptors. The data were produced by immunoSEQ multiplex PCR, yet TCRdb's version contains in-frame clones alone and is incomplete. The profile covers around 32,000 clones, with around three quarters appearing a single time and roughly 8.8% taken by the ten largest. This sample comprised PBMCs, obtained from a glioma patient whose treatment included an IDH1 peptide vaccine. These receptors were taken from a woman in her twenties or thirties with glioma. Some clones in this sample may be carry-over from other donors' samples.

For the CDR3, the DNA is TGTGCCAGCAGCACTGGGACAGGGGATCGGGGGGACTATGGCTACACCTTC. This codes for CASSTGTGDRGDYGYTF. The chain is built from TRBV11-3 and TRBJ1-2, with 10 bases fitting TRBD1. Unmatched junction bases numbered 12, after V lost 5 bases and J lost 3 bases. This CDR3 region has 17 residues. CDR1 is SGHNT and CDR2 is YENEEA in the germline V gene.

This clone was detected only a few times. The chain employs TRBV10-2 and TRBJ1-4, with TRBD1 matching over 9 bases. The germline gives CDR1 WSHSY, CDR2 SAAADI. The CDR3 is made up of 15 amino acids. The V segment lost 6 bases and the J segment 5 bases; nucleotides outside the gene matches: 7. The CDR3 DNA sequence: TGCGCCAGCAGCAGGACAGGGGCCGAGAATGAAAAACTGTTTTTT. Amino acids: CASSRTGAENEKLFF.

This clone was seen once. J is TRBJ1-3 and V is TRBV4-1, with D perhaps matching TRBD1 (5 bases). Per germline, CDR1 MGHRA and CDR2 YSYEKL. V was cut by 2 bases and J by 4 bases, with 27 bases left in between. This CDR3 is 20 amino acids long. The DNA for the CDR3 is TGCGCCAGCAGCCAATTCAGCCGGGAAGGGGTACAGAAAATGGGAAACACCATATATTTT. It yields the protein CASSQFSREGVQKMGNTIYF.

The rearrangement joins TRBV7-9 to TRBJ1-1, with D hard to call. Per germline, CDR1 SEHNR and CDR2 FQNEAQ (reference sequence). CDR3 length: 14 amino acids. The ends were cut back, 0 bases at V and 1 base at J, with 6 bases in the middle. The CDR3 coding sequence is TGTGCCAGCAGCTTAGCGGCCGGGAACACTGAAGCTTTCTTT. It yields the protein CASSLAAGNTEAFF.